This passage covers 31 T cell receptor beta chains from one sample sequenced in a study of blood T cell repertoires in COVID-19. Clones were read by immunoSEQ multiplex PCR, and TCRdb kept only the in-frame ones, dropping some. The table lists over 200,000 clones, 91% of them singletons. Sequencing used PBMCs or T cells enriched from blood (not recorded which). The receptors come from a human donor in a cohort exposed to, infected with or recovered from COVID-19 (not recorded which). The donor label of this sample is uncertain.

The V gene is TRBV5-4, the J gene TRBJ1-4; D ambiguous. The germline V and J ends were trimmed by 4 bases and 7 bases, with 11 bases remaining between them. The germline V gene encodes CDR1 SGHNT and CDR2 YYREEE (reference sequence). The CDR3 spans 13 residues. The CDR3 coding sequence is TGTGCCAGCAGCCCGTCAGAGGGTGAAAAACTGTTTTTT. This sequence encodes CASSPSEGEKLFF.

The rearrangement uses TRBV4-3 and TRBJ1-4; D gene unclear. The germline V and J ends were trimmed by 1 base and 5 bases, with 14 bases remaining between them. CDR1 is LGHNA, CDR2 YSLEER, per germline. This CDR3 contains 16 residues. CDR3 region: CASSQGARIGNEKLFF. The CDR3 nucleotides are TGCGCCAGCAGCCAAGGGGCAAGGATTGGGAATGAAAAACTGTTTTTT.

J is TRBJ2-7 and V is TRBV29-1, with D maybe TRBD2 (6 bases). CDR1 is SQVTM and CDR2 is ANQGSEA in the germline V gene. The CDR3 sequence is 14 residues long. Trimming left V 7 bases short and J 5 bases short, with 21 bases between. The CDR3 DNA sequence: TGCAGCGCCCTCCCCGCGGGGAGTTCCCACGAGCAGTACTTC. It yields the protein CSALPAGSSHEQYF.

The chain carries TRBV15 and TRBJ1-5; TRBD1 is a possible D gene (6 bases). Germline V gives CDR1 LNHNV, CDR2 YYDKDF (reference sequence). V was trimmed by 3 bases and J by 7 bases, leaving 13 bases between them. The CDR3 is made up of 14 amino acids. CDR3 in amino acids: CATSRPEGGQPQHF. DNA for the CDR3: TGTGCCACCAGCAGGCCAGAGGGGGGGCAGCCCCAGCATTTT.

The chain's CDR3 is CSAAKQETQYF. CDR3 sequence (DNA): TGCAGTGCAGCGAAACAAGAGACCCAGTACTTC. The rearrangement joins TRBV20-1 to TRBJ2-5; no clear D gene. The V end lost 6 bases, the J end lost 2 bases, and 7 bases lay between the germline ends. The germline V gene encodes CDR1 DFQATT and CDR2 SNEGSKA (reference sequence). The CDR3 spans 11 residues.

The rearrangement uses TRBV29-1 and TRBJ1-1, with D uncertain. The CDR3 is made up of 15 amino acids. Per germline, CDR1 SQVTM and CDR2 ANQGSEA. V lost 3 bases, J lost 1 base, and 15 bases lay in between. CDR3 sequence (DNA): TGCAGCGTTGACAGGCCCCAAATCCCGAACACTGAAGCTTTCTTT. It translates to CSVDRPQIPNTEAFF.

This chain's CDR3 is CASGDRRDTEAFF. The CDR3 DNA reads as TGTGCCAGCGGGGACAGGCGGGACACTGAAGCTTTCTTT. This sequence joins TRBV2 and TRBJ1-1; 8 bases align to TRBD1. J gave up 3 bases and V 8 bases, and 5 bases lay outside the gene matches. The CDR3 has 13 amino acids. The germline V gene has CDR1 SNHLY and CDR2 FYNNEI.

This rearrangement joins TRBV19 to TRBJ2-6; D unresolved. This CDR3 contains 17 residues. In germline, CDR1 is LNHDA, CDR2 SQIVND (reference sequence). V shed 1 base and J shed 0 bases, with 10 bases lying between them. The CDR3 is CASSIGATDSGANVLTF. The CDR3 bases are TGTGCCAGTAGTATAGGCGCGACTGACTCTGGGGCCAACGTCCTGACTTTC.

The V and J genes are TRBV12-5 and TRBJ1-2; the match to TRBD1 covers 8 bases. Trimming removed 4 bases from V and 4 bases from J; junction bases left unmatched: 2. Per the germline V gene, CDR1 is LGHNT and CDR2 is FRNRAP. The CDR3 length is 13 residues. The CDR3 spells CASGYTGGYGYTF. The CDR3, as DNA: TGTGCTAGTGGTTACACAGGGGGCTATGGCTACACCTTC.

The rearrangement uses TRBV15 and TRBJ2-5; TRBD1 agrees at 7 bases. The CDR3 runs to 15 residues. The junction had 8 bases not matched to a gene; V was cut back by 5 bases and J by 2 bases. Per germline, CDR1 LNHNV and CDR2 YYDKDF (reference sequence). CDR3: CATSRTGATQETQYF. CDR3 bases: TGTGCCACCAGCCGGACAGGCGCCACGCAAGAGACCCAGTACTTC.

V is TRBV27 and J is TRBJ1-2; D is possibly TRBD1 (6 bases). This CDR3 is built from 14 residues. The V gene's germline CDR1 is MNHEY and CDR2 SMNVEV (reference sequence). Trimming shortened V by 5 bases and J by 2 bases, and 12 bases separated the two germline ends. CDR3 region: CASSAQGGNYGYTF. CDR3 DNA sequence: TGTGCCAGCAGTGCACAGGGTGGAAACTATGGCTACACCTTC.

The CDR3 DNA reads as TGCGCCAGCAGCCAAGACCAGATATATAGCAATCAGCCCCAGCATTTT. Protein: CASSQDQIYSNQPQHF. The rearrangement links TRBV4-1 to TRBJ1-5; D gene unclear. This CDR3 is 16 amino acids long. Germline V gene sequence: CDR1 MGHRA, CDR2 YSYEKL. Trimming shortened V by 0 bases and J by 0 bases, and 9 bases separated the two germline ends.

V is TRBV24-1 and J is TRBJ2-5, with D possibly being TRBD1 (7 bases). The CDR3 has 14 amino acids. The germline V gene has CDR1 KGHDR and CDR2 SFDVKD. The germline V and J ends were trimmed by 3 bases and 5 bases, with 12 bases remaining between them. This CDR3 reads CATSDPRGAETQYF. The CDR3 nucleotides read TGTGCCACCAGTGATCCCAGGGGGGCCGAGACCCAGTACTTC.

This clone was picked up one time. The V call is TRBV11-2, the J call TRBJ2-4, with 9 bases that match TRBD2. CDR3 size: 15 residues. The ends lost 4 bases at V and 9 bases at J; junction bases unmatched: 10. Germline V gene data show CDR1 as SGHAT and CDR2 as FQNNGV. The CDR3 here is CASSSAGGPSRIQYF. The DNA for the CDR3 is TGTGCCAGCAGCTCGGCGGGGGGGCCTAGTCGCATTCAGTACTTC.

The J gene is TRBJ2-5, the V gene TRBV5-4; TRBD1 might be the D (5 bases). V was clipped by 5 bases and J by 2 bases, with 13 bases between them. Looked up from germline, CDR1 is SGHNT and CDR2 is YYREEE (reference sequence). This CDR3 contains 14 residues. CDR3 protein: CASSKSDSQETQYF. CDR3 nucleotide sequence: TGTGCCAGCAGTAAATCTGACAGTCAAGAGACCCAGTACTTC. The full variable domain, its missing parts supplied by reference TRBV5-4 and TRBJ2-5, is ETGVTQSPTHLIKTRGQQVTLRCSSQSGHNTVSWYQQALGQGPQFIFQYYREEENGRGNFPPRFSGLQFPNYSSELNVNALELDDSALYLCASSKSDSQETQYFGPGTRLLVL.

The V and J genes are TRBV5-5 and TRBJ1-4; a possible D gene is TRBD1 (6 bases). Germline V gives CDR1 SGHKS, CDR2 YYEKEE (reference sequence). V gave up 2 bases and J gave up 3 bases, with 8 bases separating them. The CDR3 has 14 amino acids. CDR3 DNA: TGTGCCAGCAGCTTCACAGGGTCTAATGAAAAACTGTTTTTT. It translates to CASSFTGSNEKLFF.

This clone occurred once. The chain is built from TRBV5-1 and TRBJ2-7; TRBD1 aligns across 8 bases. CDR3 length equals 12 residues. V trimming: 4 bases; J trimming: 7 bases; junction bases outside the gene matches: 4. Germline V lookup: CDR1 SGHRS, CDR2 YFSETQ. CDR3 sequence reads: CASSEGQVEQYF. CDR3 nucleotides: TGCGCCAGCAGCGAGGGACAGGTAGAGCAGTACTTC. The variable domain in full, completed from reference TRBV5-1 and TRBJ2-7, reads KAGVTQTPRYLIKTRGQQVTLSCSPISGHRSVSWYQQTPGQGLQFLFEYFSETQRNKGNFPGRFSGRQFSNSRSEMNVSTLELGDSALYLCASSEGQVEQYFGPGTRLTVT.

The rearrangement links TRBV5-6 to TRBJ1-5; 9 nucleotides match TRBD1. The CDR3 length is 18 residues. Per germline, CDR1 SGHDT and CDR2 YYEEEE. The junction had 14 bases not matched to a gene; V was cut back by 0 bases and J by 7 bases. As DNA, the CDR3 is TGTGCCAGCAGCTTGGGCTTCGCGGGACAGGGTTTTACACAGCCCCAGCATTTT. It specifies CASSLGFAGQGFTQPQHF.

This chain connects TRBV2 to TRBJ1-5; D call uncertain. This CDR3 spans 14 amino acids. Per the germline V gene, CDR1 is SNHLY and CDR2 is FYNNEI. V was pared by 3 bases and J by 2 bases, with 8 bases between. This CDR3 is CASSDVRGNQPQHF. CDR3 in DNA: TGTGCCAGCAGTGACGTTAGAGGCAATCAGCCCCAGCATTTT.

This clone was detected once. The chain joins TRBV7-9 to TRBJ2-7; D may be TRBD1 (5 bases). Trimming left V 8 bases short and J 2 bases short, with 16 bases between. Germline V gene data show CDR1 as SEHNR and CDR2 as FQNEAQ (reference sequence). The CDR3 contains 14 residues. The CDR3 sequence: CASGSDTSAYEQYF. CDR3 coding DNA: TGTGCCAGCGGATCGGACACCTCCGCCTACGAGCAGTACTTC.

This chain uses TRBV4-1 with TRBJ1-1, with D possibly being TRBD1 (6 bases). CDR3 length: 13 amino acids. Trimming cost V 8 bases and J 5 bases, with 15 bases left between them. Germline CDR1 reads MGHRA; CDR2 reads YSYEKL. The CDR3 bases are TGCGCCAGCCGGACTCAGGGGCGAACTGAAGCTTTCTTT. Protein sequence: CASRTQGRTEAFF.

The chain recombines TRBV15 with TRBJ2-1, with 7 bases that match TRBD2. Trimming cost V 11 bases and J 2 bases; bases outside gene matches: 15. Germline values: CDR1 LNHNV, CDR2 YYDKDF (reference sequence). There are 16 residues in the CDR3. CDR3 DNA sequence: TGTGCCCCAGGGCAGATAGGCGGGGGACCCTACAATGAGCAGTTCTTC. Translation gives CAPGQIGGGPYNEQFF. The full variable domain, rest sourced from reference TRBV15 and TRBJ2-1, is DAMVIQNPRYQVTQFGKPVTLSCSQTLNHNVMYWYQQKSSQAPKLLFHYYDKDFNNEADTPDNFQSRRPNTSFCFLDIRSPGLGDTAMYLCAPGQIGGGPYNEQFFGPGTRLTVL.

This chain uses TRBV3-1 (or the pseudogene TRBV3-2) with TRBJ2-5, with 10 bases that match TRBD1. The CDR3 has 14 amino acids. The V gene end was trimmed by 4 bases and the J gene end by 2 bases; junction bases not matched to a gene: 1. Per the germline V gene, CDR1 is LGHDT and CDR2 is YNNKEL (reference sequence). The DNA for the CDR3 is TGTGCCAGCAGCCGGACAGGGGGACAAGAGACCCAGTACTTC. Translated, it gives CASSRTGGQETQYF.

The V and J genes are TRBV7-2 and TRBJ1-5, with unresolved D. Germline CDR1 SGHTA, CDR2 FQGNSA. Trimming pared 6 bases from V and 0 bases from J, leaving 9 bases between. The CDR3 sequence is 14 residues long. CDR3 sequence reads: CASSPSYSNQPQHF. The CDR3 nucleotides read TGTGCCAGCAGTCCCAGTTATAGCAATCAGCCCCAGCATTTT.

As concerns this clone: Different DNA sequences within this sample yield the same CDR3. The genes are TRBV7-9 and TRBJ2-7; 7 nucleotides line up with TRBD1. The V gene end was trimmed by 5 bases and the J gene end by 5 bases; junction bases not matched to a gene: 3. From germline, CDR1 is SEHNR and CDR2 FQNEAQ (reference sequence). This CDR3 contains 12 residues. CDR3 nucleotides: TGTGCCAGCAGCGCTACAGGGGACGAGCAGTACTTC. Protein product: CASSATGDEQYF.

Here the CDR3 reads CASSYGTGVSYEQYF. The CDR3 coding sequence is TGTGCCAGCAGTTATGGGACAGGCGTCTCCTACGAGCAGTACTTC. V is TRBV6-5 and J is TRBJ2-7; 8 bases are a match to TRBD1. The CDR3 runs to 15 residues. CDR1 is MNHEY and CDR2 is SVGAGI in the germline V gene. V lost 3 bases, J lost 0 bases, and 4 bases stayed unmatched.

The chain uses TRBV19 and TRBJ1-5, with 8 nucleotides matching TRBD1. The CDR3 consists of 14 residues. The germline gives CDR1 LNHDA, CDR2 SQIVND (reference sequence). The V segment lost 7 bases and the J segment 3 bases; nucleotides outside the gene matches: 5. CDR3 coding DNA: TGTGCCAGTACCTTGGACAGGGACAATCAGCCCCAGCATTTT. It specifies CASTLDRDNQPQHF.

The chain combines TRBV4-2 with TRBJ2-1; 10 bases line up with TRBD2. The CDR3 loop spans 21 amino acids. With V trimmed by 0 bases and J by 0 bases, 14 bases remained unmatched. Germline CDR1 reads LGHNA; CDR2 reads YNFKEQ. CDR3 nucleotides: TGTGCCAGCAGCCAAGATTTACTAGCGGGACGATATTCCAGCTCCTACAATGAGCAGTTCTTC. Encoded protein: CASSQDLLAGRYSSSYNEQFF.

The chain links TRBV6-1 to TRBJ1-4, with TRBD1 identical over 12 bases. The junction had 4 bases not matched to a gene; V was cut back by 1 base and J by 7 bases. CDR1 MNHNS and CDR2 SASEGT come from the germline V gene. There are 16 residues in the CDR3. CDR3 sequence reads: CASSEGAGQGAEKLFF. The CDR3 DNA follows: TGTGCCAGCAGTGAAGGGGCGGGACAGGGGGCTGAAAAACTGTTTTTT.

This chain connects TRBV9 to TRBJ1-2; D is uncertain. Trimming removed 1 base at V and 3 bases at J, with 16 bases between. This CDR3 spans 16 amino acids. Germline loops: CDR1 SGDLS, CDR2 YYNGEE. The CDR3 sequence: CASSVFPLGQDYGYTF. CDR3 nucleotide sequence: TGTGCCAGCAGCGTATTTCCGTTAGGTCAGGACTATGGCTACACCTTC.

This chain joins TRBV7-2 and TRBJ2-7; D is ambiguous. The CDR3 covers 12 residues. V was clipped by 1 base and J by 3 bases, with 4 bases between them. Germline CDR1 and CDR2: SGHTA and FQGNSA. The CDR3 is CASSLVSYEQYF. CDR3 DNA: TGTGCCAGCAGCTTAGTCAGCTACGAGCAGTACTTC.